These 5 T cell receptor beta chains were sequenced from one sample in a study of technical replicates of blood from a handful of donors. TCRdb's table, derived via immunoSEQ multiplex PCR, lists solely in-frame clones and lacks some. Of around 68,000 clones listed, about 97% are singletons. The sample was T cells isolated from PBMCs. Receptors were obtained from a human donor in good health.

V is TRBV28 and J is TRBJ2-7, with D maybe TRBD2 (7 bases). Germline V CDR1 and CDR2: MDHEN, SYDVKM. CDR3 size: 12 residues. Trimming took 10 bases from V and 0 from J, leaving 10 bases between them. CDR3 sequence: CATAGASYEQYF. In nucleotides, the CDR3 is TGTGCCACCGCGGGGGCCTCCTACGAGCAGTACTTC. The whole variable domain, filled in from reference TRBV28 and TRBJ2-7, reads DVKVTQSSRYLVKRTGEKVFLECVQDMDHENMFWYRQDPGLGLRLIYFSYDVKMKEKGDIPEGYSVSREKKERFSLILESASTNQTSMYLCATAGASYEQYFGPGTRLTVT.

This clone turned up a few times. CDR3 bases: TGCAGCGTTGAACTAGCGGGATCTTTTTACTCCTACAATGAGCAGTTCTTC. Translating it yields CSVELAGSFYSYNEQFF. This chain connects TRBV29-1 to TRBJ2-1; 9 bases are a match to TRBD2. There are 17 residues in the CDR3. From germline, CDR1 is SQVTM and CDR2 ANQGSEA. The junction had 8 bases not matched to a gene; V was cut back by 2 bases and J by 0 bases.

J is TRBJ1-2 and V is TRBV28; TRBD1 matches 9 bases. V was pared by 4 bases and J by 4 bases, with 7 bases of the junction left unmatched. CDR1 and CDR2 (germline): MDHEN, SYDVKM. This CDR3 comprises 15 residues. DNA of the CDR3: TGTGCCAGCAGTTATTCGGGACAGGGATCCTATGGCTACACCTTC. Translation: CASSYSGQGSYGYTF.

V and J are TRBV10-1 and TRBJ2-1; TRBD2 matches 10 bases. This CDR3 region has 13 residues. Germline V gene lookup returns CDR1 WNHNN and CDR2 SYGVQD (reference sequence). The trim removed 6 bases at V and 11 bases at J, leaving 7 bases unmatched. CDR3 protein: CASREGTSEKQFF. In nucleotides, the CDR3 is TGCGCCAGCAGGGAGGGGACTAGCGAGAAGCAGTTCTTC.

The V and J genes are TRBV29-1 and TRBJ2-2, with D maybe TRBD1 (5 bases). Germline lookup yields CDR1 SQVTM and CDR2 ANQGSEA. This CDR3 contains 12 residues. Trimming shortened V by 4 bases and J by 5 bases, and 8 bases separated the two germline ends. This CDR3 is CSVARGTGELFF. CDR3 DNA: TGCAGCGTTGCTAGGGGAACCGGGGAGCTGTTTTTT.